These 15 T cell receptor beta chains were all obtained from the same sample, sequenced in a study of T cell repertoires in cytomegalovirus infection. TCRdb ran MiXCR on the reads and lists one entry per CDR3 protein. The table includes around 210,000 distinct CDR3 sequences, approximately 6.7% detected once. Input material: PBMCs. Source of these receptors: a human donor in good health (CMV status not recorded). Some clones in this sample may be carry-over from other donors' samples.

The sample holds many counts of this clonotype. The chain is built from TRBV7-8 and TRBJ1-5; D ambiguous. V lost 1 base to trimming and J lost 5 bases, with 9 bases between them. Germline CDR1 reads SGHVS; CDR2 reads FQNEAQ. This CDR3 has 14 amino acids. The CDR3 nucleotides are TGTGCCAGCAGCTTAGACCCTAGAGATCAGCCCCAGCATTTT. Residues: CASSLDPRDQPQHF.

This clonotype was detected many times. The CDR3 loop is CASSDGTRHTGELFF. For the CDR3, the DNA is TGTGCCAGCAGTGACGGGACTAGACACACCGGGGAGCTGTTTTTT. V gene TRBV28 combines with J gene TRBJ2-2; 8 bases map to TRBD2. CDR3 length equals 15 residues. The germline gives CDR1 MDHEN, CDR2 SYDVKM. J was trimmed by 3 bases and V by 5 bases; bases with no gene match: 5.

This CDR3 is CSGHSGTGELFF. DNA for the CDR3: TGCAGCGGGCACAGTGGCACCGGGGAGCTGTTTTTT. This rearrangement joins TRBV29-1 to TRBJ2-2; D gene ambiguous. Germline CDR1 and CDR2: SQVTM and ANQGSEA. The CDR3 consists of 12 residues. Trimming took off 7 bases at V and 4 bases at J, with 10 bases between the two ends.

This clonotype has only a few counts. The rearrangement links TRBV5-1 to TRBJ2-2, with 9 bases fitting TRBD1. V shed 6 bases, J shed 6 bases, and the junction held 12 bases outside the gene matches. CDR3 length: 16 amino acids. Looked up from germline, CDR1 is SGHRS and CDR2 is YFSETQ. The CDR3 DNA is TGCGCCAGCACCTGGTCCTGGACAGGGGCTCCCGGGGAGCTGTTTTTT. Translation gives CASTWSWTGAPGELFF.

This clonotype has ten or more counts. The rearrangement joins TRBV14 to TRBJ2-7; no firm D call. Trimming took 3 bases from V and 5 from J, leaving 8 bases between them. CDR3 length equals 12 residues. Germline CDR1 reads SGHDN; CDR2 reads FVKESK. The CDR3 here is CASSHIDDEQYF. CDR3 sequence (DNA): TGTGCCAGCAGCCACATCGACGACGAGCAGTACTTC.

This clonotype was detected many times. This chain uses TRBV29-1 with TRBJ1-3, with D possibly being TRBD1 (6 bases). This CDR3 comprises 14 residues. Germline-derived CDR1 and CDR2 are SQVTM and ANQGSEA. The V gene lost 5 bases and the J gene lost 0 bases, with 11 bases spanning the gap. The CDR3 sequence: CSVYDRLSGNTIYF. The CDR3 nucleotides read TGCAGCGTTTATGACAGGCTCTCTGGAAACACCATATATTTT.

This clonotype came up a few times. The CDR3 reads CAISVRRDSTGELFF. The CDR3 DNA is TGTGCCATCAGTGTCCGTCGGGACTCCACCGGGGAGCTGTTTTTT. The rearrangement uses TRBV10-3 and TRBJ2-2; D may be TRBD2 (6 bases). The CDR3 consists of 15 residues. V dropped 4 bases and J dropped 4 bases, with 13 bases sitting between them. Germline CDR1 ENHRY, CDR2 SYGVKD.

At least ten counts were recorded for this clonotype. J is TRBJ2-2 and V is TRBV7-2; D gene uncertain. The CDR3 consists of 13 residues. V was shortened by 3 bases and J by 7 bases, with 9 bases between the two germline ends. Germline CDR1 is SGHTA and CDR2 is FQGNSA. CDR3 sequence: CASSFRAFGELFF. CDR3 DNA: TGTGCCAGCAGCTTTAGGGCCTTCGGGGAGCTGTTTTTT.

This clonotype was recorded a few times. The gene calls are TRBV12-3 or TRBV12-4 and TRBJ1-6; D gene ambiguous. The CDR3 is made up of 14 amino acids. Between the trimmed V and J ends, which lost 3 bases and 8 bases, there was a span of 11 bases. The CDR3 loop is CASSFWGVYSPLHF. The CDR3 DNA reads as TGTGCCAGCAGTTTTTGGGGTGTGTATTCACCCCTCCACTTT.

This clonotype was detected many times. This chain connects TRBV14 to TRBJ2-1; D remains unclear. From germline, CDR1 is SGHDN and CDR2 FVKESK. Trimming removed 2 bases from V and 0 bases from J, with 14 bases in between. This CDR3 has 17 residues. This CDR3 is CASSQFAGRPSYNEQFF. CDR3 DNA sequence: TGTGCCAGCAGCCAATTCGCAGGTCGTCCCTCCTACAATGAGCAGTTCTTC.

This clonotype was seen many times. Here the CDR3 DNA reads TGTGCCAGCAGCTCACAGGGGGCAAATGAGCAGTTCTTC. It encodes CASSSQGANEQFF. The chain links TRBV7-9 to TRBJ2-1; the match to TRBD1 covers 9 bases. The CDR3 covers 13 residues. V lost 4 bases and J lost 7; bases outside the gene matches: 2. Germline values: CDR1 SEHNR, CDR2 FQNEAQ (reference sequence).

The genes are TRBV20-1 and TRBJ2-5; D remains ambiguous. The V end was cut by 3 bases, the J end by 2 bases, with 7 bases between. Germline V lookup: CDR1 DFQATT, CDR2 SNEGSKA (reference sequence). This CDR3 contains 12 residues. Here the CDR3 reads CSASTEQETQYF. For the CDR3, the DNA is TGCAGTGCTAGCACGGAACAAGAGACCCAGTACTTC.

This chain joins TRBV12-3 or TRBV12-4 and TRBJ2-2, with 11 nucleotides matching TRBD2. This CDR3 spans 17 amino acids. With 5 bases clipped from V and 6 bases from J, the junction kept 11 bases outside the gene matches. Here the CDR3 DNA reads TGTGCCAGCAGTCAACTAGCGGGGGCTATAACGGCCGGGGAGCTGTTTTTT. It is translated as CASSQLAGAITAGELFF.

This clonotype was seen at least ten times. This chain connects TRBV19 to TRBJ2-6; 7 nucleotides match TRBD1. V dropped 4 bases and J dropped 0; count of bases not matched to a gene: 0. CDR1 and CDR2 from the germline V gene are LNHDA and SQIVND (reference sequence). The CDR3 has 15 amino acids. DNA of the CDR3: TGTGCCAGTAGTACAGGGGGCTCTGGGGCCAACGTCCTGACTTTC. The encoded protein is CASSTGGSGANVLTF. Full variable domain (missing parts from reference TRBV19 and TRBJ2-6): DGGITQSPKYLFRKEGQNVTLSCEQNLNHDAMYWYRQDPGQGLRLIYYSQIVNDFQKGDIAEGYSVSREKKESFPLTVTSAQKNPTAFYLCASSTGGSGANVLTFGAGSRLTVL.

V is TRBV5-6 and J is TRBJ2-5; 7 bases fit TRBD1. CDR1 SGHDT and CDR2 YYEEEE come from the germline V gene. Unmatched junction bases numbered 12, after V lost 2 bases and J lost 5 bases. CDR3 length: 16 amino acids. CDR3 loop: CASSFDPGQVEETQYF. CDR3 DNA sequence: TGTGCCAGCAGCTTCGACCCCGGACAGGTAGAGGAGACCCAGTACTTC.